The clone carrying this T cell receptor beta chain has only one observation. This sample was taken from a study of blood T cell repertoires in COVID-19. The wider study: The United States, Italy and Spain supplied acute and convalescent COVID-19 samples.

Clones were read by immunoSEQ multiplex PCR, and TCRdb kept only the in-frame ones, dropping some. This sample has over 250,000 clones; around 90% occur once, and the top ten carry more than 0.95%. The study drew participants aged about 18 to 95 years from about two dozen US areas. Per germline, CDR1 SNHLY and CDR2 FYNNEI. The CDR3 runs 12 residues. The V gene end was trimmed by 6 bases and the J gene end by 12 bases; junction bases not matched to a gene: 7. This receptor was obtained from a woman in her thirties who had recovered from COVID-19. The J gene is TRBJ2-1, the V gene TRBV2; TRBD1 agrees at 8 bases. The sequenced sample was PBMCs or T cells enriched from blood (not recorded which). The CDR3 loop reads CASRTGGWGQFF. CDR3 sequence (DNA): TGTGCCAGCAGAACAGGGGGTTGGGGGCAGTTCTTC. The whole variable domain, filled in from reference TRBV2 and TRBJ2-1, reads EPEVTQTPSHQVTQMGQEVILRCVPISNHLYFYWYRQILGQKVEFLVSFYNNEISEKSEIFDDQFSVERPDGSNFTLKIRSTKLEDSAMYFCASRTGGWGQFFGPGTRLTVL.